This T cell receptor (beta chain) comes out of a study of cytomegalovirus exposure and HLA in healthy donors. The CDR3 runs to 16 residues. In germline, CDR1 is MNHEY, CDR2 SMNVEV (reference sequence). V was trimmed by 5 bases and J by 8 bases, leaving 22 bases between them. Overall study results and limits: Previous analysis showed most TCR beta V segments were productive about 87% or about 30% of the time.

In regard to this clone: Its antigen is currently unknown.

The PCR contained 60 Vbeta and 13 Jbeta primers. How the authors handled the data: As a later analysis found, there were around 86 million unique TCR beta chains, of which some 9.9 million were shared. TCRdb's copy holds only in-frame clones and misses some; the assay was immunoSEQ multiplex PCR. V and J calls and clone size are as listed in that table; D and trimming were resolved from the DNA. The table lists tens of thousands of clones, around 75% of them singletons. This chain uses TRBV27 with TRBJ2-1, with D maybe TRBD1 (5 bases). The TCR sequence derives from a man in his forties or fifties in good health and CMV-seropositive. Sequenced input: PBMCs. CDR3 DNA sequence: TGTGCCAGCAGTAAACCCCTCGGGCAGGGATTATATGAGCAGTTCTTC. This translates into CASSKPLGQGLYEQFF.